The source of this T cell receptor beta chain is a study of neoadjuvant anti-PD-1 for oral cavity cancer. Overall study: Nivolumab at 3 mg/kg was mostly given biweekly, three to four doses, pre-surgery.

Patients had HPV-negative, locally advanced oral cavity squamous cell carcinoma. Assay: immunoSEQ multiplex PCR; the TCRdb copy retains only in-frame clones and omits some. The top ten hold roughly 8.7% of the sample, which has 10,000 or so clones, roughly 70% seen once. Study findings and constraints: Larger post-treatment preexisting tumor clones tracked with greater tumor shrinkage. Each response group had just a few patients in TCR analyses.

CDR1 and CDR2 (germline): KGHSH, LQKENI. This CDR3 comprises 15 residues. The germline V and J ends were trimmed by 0 bases and 5 bases, with 13 bases remaining between them. By share of the sample, this clone is medium-sized. Its antigen remains unknown. The receptor comes from a person between 35 and 79 years old with oral cavity squamous cell carcinoma. The chain is built from TRBV18 and TRBJ1-1, with D perhaps TRBD1 (6 bases). The material sequenced was tumor tissue, taken before nivolumab (anti-PD-1) treatment. In DNA form, the CDR3 reads TGTGCCAGCTCACCACCTACGGGGGCCAGGACTGAAGCTTTCTTT. Protein sequence: CASSPPTGARTEAFF.